A selection of T cell receptor beta chains follows, all from one sample in a study of T cell repertoires in cytomegalovirus infection. TCRdb re-called the reads through MiXCR, storing one row per CDR3 protein. The table shows 150,000 to 200,000 distinct CDR3 sequences, with around an eighth occurring only once. Sequenced input: PBMCs. The receptors shown here come from a human donor in good health (CMV status not recorded). Some clones in this sample may be carry-over from other donors' samples. The CDR3 runs from the conserved cysteine through the conserved F or W. The D gene is left open where the match is weak. Expanded clones are given a class, and other clones once, few, many or no size at all.

J gene: TRBJ2-3
clone size: few
D gene: TRBD2
V gene: TRBV25-1
CDR3 DNA: TGTGCCAGCAGTGATCCGGTGGCGGGGGGAGGTAGAGATACGCAGTATTTT
CDR3 protein: CASSDPVAGGGRDTQYF

J gene: TRBJ1-5
clone size: many
D gene: TRBD1
V gene: TRBV7-8
CDR3 DNA: TGTGCCAGCAGCAGAGAACAGGGGGCAAGAGGCAATCAGCCCCAGCATTTT
CDR3 protein: CASSREQGARGNQPQHF

J gene: TRBJ1-6
clone size: many
D gene: NA
V gene: TRBV12-3/TRBV12-4
CDR3 DNA: TGTGCCAGCAGTTCCGACGGGGGCCGAAATTCACCCCTCCACTTT
CDR3 protein: CASSSDGGRNSPLHF

J gene: TRBJ2-3
clone size: NA
D gene: NA
V gene: TRBV20-1
CDR3 DNA: TGCAGTGCTAACTCCGGTAGAGCGAGGAGCACAGATACGCAGTATTTT
CDR3 protein: CSANSGRARSTDTQYF

J gene: TRBJ1-5
clone size: NA
D gene: NA
V gene: TRBV29-1
CDR3 DNA: TGCAGCGTTGGGGAACAGCCCCAGCATTTT
CDR3 protein: CSVGEQPQHF

J gene: TRBJ2-5
clone size: NA
D gene: TRBD1
V gene: TRBV29-1
CDR3 DNA: TGCAGCGTTCTAAGACAGGGGGTAGGGGAGACCCAGTACTTC
CDR3 protein: CSVLRQGVGETQYF

J gene: TRBJ2-7
clone size: many
D gene: NA
V gene: TRBV20-1
CDR3 DNA: TGCAGTGCTAGCTTAGTAGCAGGGACCGAGCAGTACTTC
CDR3 protein: CSASLVAGTEQYF

J gene: TRBJ1-1
clone size: NA
D gene: TRBD1
V gene: TRBV20-1
CDR3 DNA: TGCAGTGCTTTGACAGGGCAGAACACTGAAGCTTTCTTT
CDR3 protein: CSALTGQNTEAFF

J gene: TRBJ2-6
clone size: NA
D gene: NA
V gene: TRBV11-2
CDR3 DNA: TGTGCCAGCAGCCGGGGACAACCTGGGGCCAACGTCCTGACTTTC
CDR3 protein: CASSRGQPGANVLTF

J gene: TRBJ2-7
clone size: few
D gene: NA
V gene: TRBV7-6
CDR3 DNA: TGTGCCAGCAGCGCCGGGACATACGGCGAGCAGTACTTC
CDR3 protein: CASSAGTYGEQYF

J gene: TRBJ2-5
clone size: many
D gene: NA
V gene: TRBV12-3/TRBV12-4
CDR3 DNA: TGTGCCAGCAGTTTTCGGGGAAAAGAGACCCAGTACTTC
CDR3 protein: CASSFRGKETQYF

J gene: TRBJ2-7
clone size: many
D gene: NA
V gene: TRBV7-8
CDR3 DNA: TGTGCCAGCGGTTGGGCGGGGGCCGACTACGAGCAGTACTTC
CDR3 protein: CASGWAGADYEQYF

J gene: TRBJ1-2
clone size: few
D gene: TRBD1
V gene: TRBV6-8
CDR3 DNA: TGTGCCAGCAGATACGGGACAGGGGTTTATGGCTACACCTTC
CDR3 protein: CASRYGTGVYGYTF

J gene: TRBJ2-2
clone size: many
D gene: NA
V gene: TRBV5-1
CDR3 DNA: TGCGCCAGCAGCTTGTACCGACAGGGAGGCACCGGGGAGCTGTTTTTT
CDR3 protein: CASSLYRQGGTGELFF

J gene: TRBJ1-2
clone size: many
D gene: NA
V gene: TRBV7-2
CDR3 DNA: TGTGCCAGCAGCCGACAGGTTTATGGCTACACCTTC
CDR3 protein: CASSRQVYGYTF

J gene: TRBJ1-1
clone size: few
D gene: NA
V gene: TRBV19
CDR3 DNA: TGTGCCAGTAGCCTGCTCGGGGGAGCAGCTTTCTTT
CDR3 protein: CASSLLGGAAFF

J gene: TRBJ2-1
clone size: many
D gene: TRBD2
V gene: TRBV28
CDR3 DNA: TGTGCCAGCACCTGGCTAGCGGGAGGAAAGAATGAGCAGTTCTTC
CDR3 protein: CASTWLAGGKNEQFF

J gene: TRBJ1-5
clone size: many
D gene: NA
V gene: TRBV12-3/TRBV12-4
CDR3 DNA: TGTGCCAGCAGTTTAAGGGGGGGCAGCAATCAGCCCCAGCATTTT
CDR3 protein: CASSLRGGSNQPQHF

J gene: TRBJ2-1
clone size: many
D gene: NA
V gene: TRBV11-2
CDR3 DNA: TGTGCCAGCAGCCACGCCGCCGCCGAGCAGTTCTTC
CDR3 protein: CASSHAAAEQFF

J gene: TRBJ2-7
clone size: NA
D gene: TRBD1
V gene: TRBV14
CDR3 DNA: TGTGCCAGCGCCGGGACAGGGTACGAGCAGTACTTC
CDR3 protein: CASAGTGYEQYF

J gene: TRBJ2-3
clone size: many
D gene: NA
V gene: TRBV5-6
CDR3 DNA: TGTGCCAGCAGCTTGTCCGGGGTGGGAGATACGCAGTATTTT
CDR3 protein: CASSLSGVGDTQYF

J gene: TRBJ2-7
clone size: NA
D gene: NA
V gene: TRBV12-3/TRBV12-4
CDR3 DNA: TGTGCCAGCAGTTTGAAACAGTCCCACGAGCAGTACTTC
CDR3 protein: CASSLKQSHEQYF

J gene: TRBJ2-7
clone size: NA
D gene: TRBD2
V gene: TRBV6-2/TRBV6-3
CDR3 DNA: TGTGCCAGCAGTCACCCCGGGAGGCGAAGGGACGAGCAGTACTTC
CDR3 protein: CASSHPGRRRDEQYF

J gene: TRBJ1-1
clone size: many
D gene: NA
V gene: TRBV12-3/TRBV12-4
CDR3 DNA: TGTGCCAGCAGTTTCGGGGCCTCGATGACTGAAGCTTTCTTT
CDR3 protein: CASSFGASMTEAFF

J gene: TRBJ2-7
clone size: many
D gene: TRBD2
V gene: TRBV7-6
CDR3 DNA: TGTGCCAGCAGCTTAGGAGGACTAGAGTCCTACGAGCAGTACTTC
CDR3 protein: CASSLGGLESYEQYF

J gene: TRBJ1-1
clone size: many
D gene: TRBD1
V gene: TRBV7-3
CDR3 DNA: TGTGCCAGCAGCTTACAGGGGGCAGTGAAAGCTTTCTTT
CDR3 protein: CASSLQGAVKAFF

J gene: TRBJ1-5
clone size: NA
D gene: TRBD1
V gene: TRBV11-2
CDR3 DNA: TGTGCCAGCAGCCGAGGACAGGGGGCCAGCAATCAGCCCCAGCATTTT
CDR3 protein: CASSRGQGASNQPQHF

J gene: TRBJ1-4
clone size: NA
D gene: NA
V gene: TRBV2
CDR3 DNA: TGTGCCACCCATCAAGACAGGCCAGGCGAAAAACTGTTTTTT
CDR3 protein: CATHQDRPGEKLFF

J gene: TRBJ1-4
clone size: many
D gene: NA
V gene: TRBV12-3/TRBV12-4
CDR3 DNA: TGTGCCAGCAGTCCCCCTGGGTCCGGTGAAAAACTGTTTTTT
CDR3 protein: CASSPPGSGEKLFF

J gene: TRBJ1-2
clone size: NA
D gene: TRBD1
V gene: TRBV20-1
CDR3 DNA: TGCAGTGCTAGAGATCTTTGGACAGGGATGAGCTATGGCTACACCTTC
CDR3 protein: CSARDLWTGMSYGYTF

J gene: TRBJ2-5
clone size: NA
D gene: NA
V gene: TRBV12-3/TRBV12-4
CDR3 DNA: TGTGCCAGCAGTTTCACAGACCAAGAGACCCAGTACTTC
CDR3 protein: CASSFTDQETQYF

J gene: TRBJ2-5
clone size: NA
D gene: NA
V gene: TRBV10-3
CDR3 DNA: TGTGCCATCAGTAACCAAGGGACCCAGTACTTC
CDR3 protein: CAISNQGTQYF

J gene: TRBJ2-7
clone size: few
D gene: NA
V gene: TRBV6-1
CDR3 DNA: TGTGCCAGCAGAGAGGACAGATACTACGAGCAGTACTTC
CDR3 protein: CASREDRYYEQYF

J gene: TRBJ2-1
clone size: many
D gene: NA
V gene: TRBV7-2
CDR3 DNA: TGTGCCAGCAGCCCAGGCGCTCACAATGAGCAGTTCTTC
CDR3 protein: CASSPGAHNEQFF

J gene: TRBJ1-2
clone size: NA
D gene: TRBD1
V gene: TRBV6-2/TRBV6-3
CDR3 DNA: TGTGCCAGCAGTCAAGCCGGGACAGGAGATTTCTATGGCTACACCTTC
CDR3 protein: CASSQAGTGDFYGYTF

J gene: TRBJ1-1
clone size: few
D gene: NA
V gene: TRBV9
CDR3 DNA: TGTGCCAGCAGCGTAGCTGGGAACACTGAAGCTTTCTTT
CDR3 protein: CASSVAGNTEAFF

J gene: TRBJ2-2
clone size: NA
D gene: NA
V gene: TRBV7-3
CDR3 DNA: TGTGCCAGCAGCTTTCAGGGGTCGAACACCGGGGAGCTGTTTTTT
CDR3 protein: CASSFQGSNTGELFF

J gene: TRBJ1-4
clone size: few
D gene: NA
V gene: TRBV27
CDR3 DNA: TGTGCCAGCAGTTATTCCTCAGGAGGGGGGCGCCGTGAAAAACTGTTTTTT
CDR3 protein: CASSYSSGGGRREKLFF

J gene: TRBJ2-7
clone size: NA
D gene: TRBD2
V gene: TRBV19
CDR3 DNA: TGTGCCAGTGGGACTAGCGGGGGAACCTACGAGCAGTACTTC
CDR3 protein: CASGTSGGTYEQYF

J gene: TRBJ1-1
clone size: NA
D gene: TRBD1
V gene: TRBV10-2
CDR3 DNA: TGCGCCAGCAGTTATCTCGGGACAGTAGAAGCTTTCTTT
CDR3 protein: CASSYLGTVEAFF